This T cell receptor beta chain originates from a study of blood T cell repertoires in COVID-19. About the research overall: Acute-phase and convalescent COVID-19 samples originated in the United States, Italy and Spain. The cDNA or gDNA used as material had been derived from T cells, B-cell-depleted T cells, or PBMCs.

Per the original methods: The assay estimated nucleated cells by amplifying reference gene primers. Sequencing used immunoSEQ multiplex PCR; TCRdb keeps in-frame clones, though not all of them. From that table come the V and J calls and clone size; the DNA was used to work out D and trimming. The repertoire includes 150,000 or so clones, roughly 80% of them detected once, and 2.5% to 3% sits in the top ten. The material sequenced was peripheral blood. The receptor was isolated from a woman aged 35 to 49 with active or convalescent COVID-19.

The CDR3 DNA reads TGCGCCAGCAGCCTTTTCTCAGGGGGTCCGGGCAATCAGCCCCAGCATTTT. Its translation: CASSLFSGGPGNQPQHF. J is TRBJ1-5 and V is TRBV4-1, with TRBD1 identical over 7 bases. This CDR3 region has 17 residues. The germline CDR1 and CDR2 sequences are MGHRA and YSYEKL. Trimming took 4 bases from V and 2 from J; bases not matched to a gene: 11.